These 32 T cell receptor beta chains originate from one sample sequenced in a study of T cell changes during pregnancy in multiple sclerosis (dated by TCRdb to about 2019). Library prep was done by the immunoSEQ multiplex PCR assay. TCRdb holds this immuneACCESS table with in-frame rearrangements only. Some clones are missing; in checked studies, unresolved V genes explain under half, and the rest has no known cause. A total of 35,000 to 45,000 clones appear in this sample, over 75% of them only once. The top ten hold around 4.1% of the sample. This material consisted of CD8+ T cells from peripheral blood mononuclear cells, taken in the first trimester of pregnancy. These receptors originate from a female donor with multiple sclerosis, enrolled in a pregnancy study.

This chain joins TRBV9 and TRBJ2-5, with a possible D match to TRBD2 (5 bases). The CDR3 runs 13 residues. Germline V lookup: CDR1 SGDLS, CDR2 YYNGEE. V was pared by 5 bases and J by 9 bases, with 17 bases between. The CDR3 sequence: CASSLAPLRAQYF. The CDR3 DNA reads TGTGCCAGCAGTCTAGCCCCTCTACGTGCCCAGTACTTC.

This rearrangement joins TRBV7-2 to TRBJ2-1, with D possibly TRBD2 on 6 matching bases. V lost 4 bases and J 1 base, leaving 11 bases between the germline ends. The CDR3 runs to 15 residues. CDR1 and CDR2 (germline): SGHTA, FQGNSA. CDR3: CASSWPGRSYNEQFF. In DNA form, the CDR3 reads TGTGCCAGCAGCTGGCCTGGGAGGTCCTACAATGAGCAGTTCTTC.

V gene TRBV15 combines with J gene TRBJ2-7; 9 nucleotides align to TRBD1. The CDR3 is 14 amino acids. Per the germline V gene, CDR1 is LNHNV and CDR2 is YYDKDF (reference sequence). With 8 bases clipped from V and 7 bases from J, the junction kept 12 bases outside the gene matches. CDR3 nucleotide sequence: TGTGCCACCTCGGGGACAGGGTTGCCGGGAGAGCAGTACTTC. Amino acid sequence: CATSGTGLPGEQYF.

The rearrangement links TRBV7-8 to TRBJ1-5; D remains ambiguous. In germline, CDR1 is SGHVS, CDR2 FQNEAQ. Trimming cost V 2 bases and J 2 bases, with 16 bases left between them. There are 17 residues in the CDR3. The CDR3: CASSLPEGGGGNQPQHF. The DNA for the CDR3 is TGTGCCAGCAGCTTACCCGAGGGAGGCGGTGGCAATCAGCCCCAGCATTTT. Combining the CDR3 with reference TRBV7-8 and TRBJ1-5 gives the whole variable domain GAGVSQSPRYKVAKRGQDVALRCDPISGHVSLFWYQQALGQGPEFLTYFQNEAQLDKSGLPSDRFFAERPEGSVSTLKIQRTQQEDSAVYLCASSLPEGGGGNQPQHFGDGTRLSIL.

The chain has TRBV23-1 and TRBJ1-3, with D possibly matching TRBD1 (6 bases). TRBV23-1 is assigned to the ORF class and has an uncertain function. This CDR3 has 17 residues. V was trimmed by 1 base and J by 4 bases, leaving 17 bases between them. CDR3 loop: CASSQCAGQINGNTIYF. The CDR3 bases are TGCGCCAGCAGTCAATGTGCTGGACAGATAAACGGAAACACCATATATTTT.

This clone has just one count. This chain joins TRBV6-7 and TRBJ2-1; TRBD1 might be the D (6 bases). TRBV6-7 is annotated as an ORF whose role is uncertain. Between the trimmed V and J ends, which lost 7 bases and 4 bases, there was a span of 26 bases. The CDR3 consists of 18 residues. The CDR3 region is CASTIEISTRGWYNEQFF. CDR3 coding DNA: TGTGCCAGCACTATTGAAATATCGACCAGGGGCTGGTACAATGAGCAGTTCTTC.

The CDR3 is CASSLAGSGGDNEQFF. CDR3 bases: TGTGCCAGCAGCTTAGCAGGTTCCGGCGGAGACAATGAGCAGTTCTTC. This chain joins TRBV7-6 and TRBJ2-1; D remains unclear. Germline loops: CDR1 SGHVS, CDR2 FNYEAQ. The CDR3 is 16 amino acids. V was shortened by 0 bases and J by 5 bases, with 14 bases between the two germline ends. The complete variable domain, with remaining parts taken from reference TRBV7-6 and TRBJ2-1, reads GAGVSQSPRYKVTKRGQDVALRCDPISGHVSLYWYRQALGQGPEFLTYFNYEAQQDKSGLPNDRFSAERPEGSISTLTIQRTEQRDSAMYRCASSLAGSGGDNEQFFGPGTRLTVL.

This chain links TRBV9 with TRBJ1-6; TRBD1 aligns across 9 bases. This CDR3 spans 16 amino acids. Losses at the gene ends were 4 bases for V and 10 bases for J; bases not matched to a gene: 12. Per the germline V gene, CDR1 is SGDLS and CDR2 is YYNGEE. The CDR3 nucleotides read TGTGCCAGCAGCACACCGGGACAGGGAAAAGGATCACCCCTCCACTTT. Translation: CASSTPGQGKGSPLHF.

The rearrangement uses TRBV10-2 and TRBJ1-1; no clear D gene. Trimming took off 6 bases at V and 1 base at J, with 9 bases between the two ends. Looked up from germline, CDR1 is WSHSY and CDR2 is SAAADI. CDR3 size: 13 residues. CDR3 coding DNA: TGCGCCAGCAGGGTTCGGGAGAACACTGAAGCTTTCTTT. This gives the protein CASRVRENTEAFF.

The chain joins TRBV29-1 to TRBJ2-7, with TRBD2 identical over 10 bases. With 1 base clipped from V and 2 bases from J, the junction kept 8 bases outside the gene matches. Germline-derived CDR1 and CDR2 are SQVTM and ANQGSEA. CDR3 length: 16 amino acids. For the CDR3, the DNA is TGCAGCGTTGAAGGGGTAGCGGGGGGACAAGCCTACGAGCAGTACTTC. Its translation: CSVEGVAGGQAYEQYF.

The rearrangement uses TRBV2 and TRBJ2-7; D is unresolved. CDR1 is SNHLY and CDR2 is FYNNEI in the germline V gene. Trimming took off 4 bases at V and 1 base at J, with 14 bases between the two ends. The CDR3 has 15 residues. For the CDR3, the DNA is TGTGCCAGCAGTGTTGAAACGGGTTGGTCCTACGAGCAGTACTTC. This gives the protein CASSVETGWSYEQYF.

The gene calls are TRBV19 and TRBJ2-7; perhaps TRBD1 as D (6 bases). Trimming cost V 5 bases and J 8 bases, with 22 bases left between them. The CDR3 extends over 15 amino acids. Germline V gene data show CDR1 as LNHDA and CDR2 as SQIVND (reference sequence). CDR3 bases: TGTGCCAGTAGTCCGGGACAAGGAGATTTAACAAAGCAGTACTTC. Protein: CASSPGQGDLTKQYF.

This chain connects TRBV7-6 to TRBJ1-6, with unresolved D. Germline CDR1 is SGHVS and CDR2 is FNYEAQ. V was clipped by 0 bases and J by 8 bases, with 8 bases between them. This CDR3 comprises 14 residues. The CDR3 DNA is TGTGCCAGCAGCTTAGCAGGTGGAGATTCACCCCTCCACTTT. Translating it yields CASSLAGGDSPLHF. The full variable domain, with the rest looked up from reference TRBV7-6 and TRBJ1-6, is GAGVSQSPRYKVTKRGQDVALRCDPISGHVSLYWYRQALGQGPEFLTYFNYEAQQDKSGLPNDRFSAERPEGSISTLTIQRTEQRDSAMYRCASSLAGGDSPLHFGNGTRLTVT.

The V and J genes are TRBV6-4 and TRBJ2-1; 9 nucleotides line up with TRBD2. Germline V gene sequence: CDR1 MRHNA, CDR2 SNTAGT. The CDR3 covers 15 residues. The V segment lost 0 bases and the J segment 8 bases; nucleotides outside the gene matches: 5. The CDR3 region has the DNA TGTGCCAGCAGTGACTCGATGGTAGCGGGGGATGAGCAGTTCTTC. The encoded protein is CASSDSMVAGDEQFF.

J is TRBJ2-3 and V is TRBV7-2; 8 bases map to TRBD2. Germline V gene sequence: CDR1 SGHTA, CDR2 FQGNSA. The CDR3 loop spans 16 amino acids. V gave up 3 bases and J gave up 0 bases; unmatched junction bases: 5. CDR3 in amino acids: CASSLGGGPSTDTQYF. CDR3 DNA: TGTGCCAGCAGCTTGGGCGGGGGGCCGAGCACAGATACGCAGTATTTT.

This rearrangement joins TRBV4-1 to TRBJ2-7; 7 bases fit TRBD1. From germline, CDR1 is MGHRA and CDR2 YSYEKL. Trimming took 4 bases from V and 2 from J; bases not matched to a gene: 5. The CDR3 runs 14 residues. The CDR3 is CASSLNRGAYEQYF. The CDR3 nucleotides read TGCGCCAGCAGCCTTAACAGGGGAGCCTACGAGCAGTACTTC.

V and J are TRBV5-5 and TRBJ1-1, with 8 bases aligning to TRBD1. Looked up from germline, CDR1 is SGHKS and CDR2 is YYEKEE (reference sequence). After removal of 0 bases from V and 4 bases from J, the junction contained 8 bases not matched to a gene. The CDR3 runs 16 residues. The CDR3 protein is CASSLDLAGGVTEAFF. CDR3 in DNA: TGTGCCAGCAGCTTGGACCTCGCAGGGGGCGTCACTGAAGCTTTCTTT.

The chain uses TRBV21-1 and TRBJ1-2. TRBV21-1 represents a pseudogene. This CDR3 has 16 residues. The CDR3 reads CASSAQWEGRPYGYTF. In DNA form, the CDR3 reads TGTGCCAGCAGCGCCCAGTGGGAGGGGCGTCCCTATGGCTACACCTTC.

The chain is built from TRBV29-1 and TRBJ1-2; 10 nucleotides agree with TRBD1. Trimming took 7 bases from V and 8 from J; bases not matched to a gene: 7. CDR1 and CDR2 from the germline V gene are SQVTM and ANQGSEA. The CDR3 is 12 amino acids. The CDR3 sequence is CSAKGTGVGYTF. The CDR3 nucleotides read TGCAGCGCCAAAGGGACAGGGGTCGGCTACACCTTC.

The chain is built from TRBV6-1 and TRBJ1-2; D call uncertain. Between the trimmed V and J ends, which lost 1 base and 3 bases, there was a span of 6 bases. This CDR3 contains 13 residues. Germline V gives CDR1 MNHNS, CDR2 SASEGT. CDR3 loop: CASSEGDYYGYTF. Written as DNA, the CDR3 is TGTGCCAGCAGTGAAGGCGACTACTATGGCTACACCTTC.

A single count supports this clone. V usage is TRBV5-1 and J usage is TRBJ2-5, with D maybe TRBD2 (6 bases). From germline, CDR1 is SGHRS and CDR2 YFSETQ. This CDR3 comprises 17 residues. Between the trimmed V and J ends, which lost 0 bases and 5 bases, there was a span of 20 bases. CDR3 nucleotides: TGCGCCAGCAGCTTGGAAATAGCGGCGGCTCTCTGGGAGACCCAGTACTTC. It translates to CASSLEIAAALWETQYF.

V usage is TRBV9 and J usage is TRBJ2-3; 8 bases match TRBD2. Germline CDR1 and CDR2: SGDLS and YYNGEE. Trimming at V came to 2 bases and at J to 5 bases, leaving 1 base not matched to a gene. CDR3 length: 13 residues. The CDR3 nucleotides are TGTGCCAGCAGCGTCGGGGGGGAAGATACGCAGTATTTT. Protein sequence: CASSVGGEDTQYF.

This clone was recorded a few times. This rearrangement joins TRBV10-2 to TRBJ2-7; TRBD1 matches at 7 bases. The germline gives CDR1 WSHSY, CDR2 SAAADI. There are 13 residues in the CDR3. The V and J ends lost 7 bases and 3 bases, in that order; junction bases with no gene match: 6. The CDR3 spells CASNRGRGYEQYF. Here the CDR3 DNA reads TGCGCCAGCAACAGGGGAAGGGGCTACGAGCAGTACTTC.

This clone was counted many times. V gene TRBV6-4 combines with J gene TRBJ2-3; 13 positions match TRBD2. This CDR3 contains 15 residues. V lost 6 bases to trimming and J lost 4 bases; unmatched junction nucleotides: 4. The germline gives CDR1 MRHNA, CDR2 SNTAGT. CDR3 DNA sequence: TGTGCCAGCAGGGCCACTAGCGGGGGGGCAGATACGCAGTATTTT. Amino acid sequence: CASRATSGGADTQYF.

The genes are TRBV7-6 and TRBJ2-1; tentative D call: TRBD2 (7 bases). This CDR3 has 14 amino acids. Trimming removed 5 bases at V and 7 bases at J, with 15 bases between. Germline V gene sequence: CDR1 SGHVS, CDR2 FNYEAQ. CDR3 DNA: TGTGCCAGCAGCGGGGGGGGGCCTTGGAATGAGCAGTTCTTC. As protein: CASSGGGPWNEQFF.

This rearrangement joins TRBV5-6 to TRBJ2-7; 8 bases agree with TRBD2. Germline values: CDR1 SGHDT, CDR2 YYEEEE. The CDR3 runs 16 residues. Trimming took 1 base from V and 0 from J; bases not matched to a gene: 6. The CDR3: CASSLSPGTSSYEQYF. For the CDR3, the DNA is TGTGCCAGCAGCTTGTCACCAGGGACTAGCTCCTACGAGCAGTACTTC.

The rearrangement joins TRBV7-3 to TRBJ1-4; weak D call: TRBD1 (5 bases). The CDR3 sequence is 16 residues long. Trimming left V 6 bases short and J 8 bases short, with 22 bases between. Germline CDR1 SGHTA, CDR2 FQGTGA. The CDR3 coding sequence is TGTGCCAGCAGACGTACCCCAGGTCCCCCAGGGGAAAAACTGTTTTTT. The encoded protein is CASRRTPGPPGEKLFF.

This chain links TRBV20-1 with TRBJ1-2; D gene unclear. V was trimmed by 6 bases and J by 8 bases, leaving 7 bases between them. CDR3 length: 9 residues. Germline assignment: CDR1 DFQATT and CDR2 SNEGSKA (reference sequence). The CDR3 DNA reads as TGCAGTGCCCCGGGGGGCTACACCTTC. Amino acids: CSAPGGYTF.

The chain recombines TRBV13 with TRBJ2-3; TRBD1 might be the D (5 bases). The CDR3 runs 16 residues. V lost 2 bases to trimming and J lost 2 bases, with 14 bases between them. Germline V lookup: CDR1 PRHDT, CDR2 FYEKMQ (reference sequence). Here the CDR3 DNA reads TGTGCCAGCAGCTTAAGGCAGGGTGGAGTCACAGATACGCAGTATTTT. Amino acid sequence: CASSLRQGGVTDTQYF.

The chain combines TRBV6-4 with TRBJ2-1; 11 nucleotides match TRBD2. Germline-derived CDR1 and CDR2 are MRHNA and SNTAGT. The CDR3 loop spans 16 amino acids. V was clipped by 3 bases and J by 5 bases; unmatched bases: 6. The DNA for the CDR3 is TGTGCCAGCAGTGATAATAGCGGGGGGGATCACAATGAGCAGTTCTTC. It specifies CASSDNSGGDHNEQFF.

The rearrangement joins TRBV27 to TRBJ2-2; a weak D match, TRBD2 (5 bases). This CDR3 is 13 amino acids long. The germline V and J ends were trimmed by 4 bases and 5 bases, with 8 bases remaining between them. Germline CDR1 is MNHEY and CDR2 is SMNVEV (reference sequence). The CDR3 DNA reads TGTGCCAGCAGTTACGGAGGAACCGGGGAGCTGTTTTTT. It encodes CASSYGGTGELFF.

This clone came up once. Here the CDR3 reads CASSPGTSGARELFF. The CDR3 region has the DNA TGTGCCAGCAGCCCAGGGACTAGCGGGGCGAGGGAGCTGTTTTTT. The rearrangement uses TRBV9 and TRBJ2-2; 13 positions agree with TRBD2. Germline CDR1 reads SGDLS; CDR2 reads YYNGEE. J was trimmed by 9 bases and V by 4 bases; bases with no gene match: 6. This CDR3 spans 15 amino acids.